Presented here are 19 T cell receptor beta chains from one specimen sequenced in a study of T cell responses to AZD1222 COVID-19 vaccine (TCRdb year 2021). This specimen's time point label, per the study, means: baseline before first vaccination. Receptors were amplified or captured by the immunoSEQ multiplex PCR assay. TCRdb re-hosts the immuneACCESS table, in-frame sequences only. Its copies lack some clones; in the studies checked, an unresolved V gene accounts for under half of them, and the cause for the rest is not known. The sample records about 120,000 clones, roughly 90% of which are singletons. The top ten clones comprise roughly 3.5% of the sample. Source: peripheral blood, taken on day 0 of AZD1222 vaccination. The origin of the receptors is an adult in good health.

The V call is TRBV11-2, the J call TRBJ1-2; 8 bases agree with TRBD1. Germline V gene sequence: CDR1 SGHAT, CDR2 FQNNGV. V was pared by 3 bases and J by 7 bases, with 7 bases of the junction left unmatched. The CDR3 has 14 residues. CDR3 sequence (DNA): TGTGCCAGCAGCTTCTCTGGACAGGGCCTTGGCTACACCTTC. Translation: CASSFSGQGLGYTF. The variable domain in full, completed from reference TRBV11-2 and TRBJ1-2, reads EAGVAQSPRYKIIEKRQSVAFWCNPISGHATLYWYQQILGQGPKLLIQFQNNGVVDDSQLPKDRFSAERLKGVDSTLKIQPAKLEDSAVYLCASSFSGQGLGYTFGSGTRLTVV.

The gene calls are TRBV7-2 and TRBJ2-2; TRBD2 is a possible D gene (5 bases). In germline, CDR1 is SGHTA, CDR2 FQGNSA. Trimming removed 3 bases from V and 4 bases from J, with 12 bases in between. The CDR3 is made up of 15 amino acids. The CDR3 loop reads CASSLLDGLTGELFF. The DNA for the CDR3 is TGTGCCAGCAGCTTGTTGGACGGACTCACCGGGGAGCTGTTTTTT.

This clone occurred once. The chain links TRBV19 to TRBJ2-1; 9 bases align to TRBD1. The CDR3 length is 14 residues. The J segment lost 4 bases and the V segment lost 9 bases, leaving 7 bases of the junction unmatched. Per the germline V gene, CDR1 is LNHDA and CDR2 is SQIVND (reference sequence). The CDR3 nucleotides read TGTGCCAGCCTCCCGGACAGGGGATACAATGAGCAGTTCTTC. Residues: CASLPDRGYNEQFF.

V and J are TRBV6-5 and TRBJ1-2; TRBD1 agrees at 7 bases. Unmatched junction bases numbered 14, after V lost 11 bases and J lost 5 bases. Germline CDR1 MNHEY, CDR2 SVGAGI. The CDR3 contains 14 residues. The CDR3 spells CAGTDQGVAYGYTF. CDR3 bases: TGTGCCGGCACCGATCAGGGGGTGGCGTATGGCTACACCTTC.

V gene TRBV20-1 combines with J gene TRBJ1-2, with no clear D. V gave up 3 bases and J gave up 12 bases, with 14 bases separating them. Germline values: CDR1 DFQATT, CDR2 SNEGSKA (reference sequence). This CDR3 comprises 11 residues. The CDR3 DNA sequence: TGCAGTGCTAGCCACGACAATGGACACACCTTC. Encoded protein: CSASHDNGHTF.

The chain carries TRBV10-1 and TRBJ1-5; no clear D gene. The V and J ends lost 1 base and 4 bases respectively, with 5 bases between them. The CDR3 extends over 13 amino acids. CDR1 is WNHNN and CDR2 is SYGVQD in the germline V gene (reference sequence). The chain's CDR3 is CASSEFGNQPQHF. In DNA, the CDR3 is TGCGCCAGCAGTGAGTTTGGAAATCAGCCCCAGCATTTT.

The CDR3 loop is CASSSRGPTGSNYGYTF. In DNA form, the CDR3 reads TGTGCCAGCAGCTCCCGAGGACCGACAGGGTCTAACTATGGCTACACCTTC. This sequence joins TRBV7-8 and TRBJ1-2; 7 bases fit TRBD1. CDR1 is SGHVS, CDR2 FQNEAQ, per germline. The V gene end was trimmed by 4 bases and the J gene end by 0 bases; junction bases not matched to a gene: 11. CDR3 size: 17 residues.

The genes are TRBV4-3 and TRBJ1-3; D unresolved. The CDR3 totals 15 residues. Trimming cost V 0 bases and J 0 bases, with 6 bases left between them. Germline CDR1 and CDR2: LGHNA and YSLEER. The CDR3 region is CASSQEQISGNTIYF. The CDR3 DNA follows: TGCGCCAGCAGCCAAGAACAGATCTCTGGAAACACCATATATTTT.

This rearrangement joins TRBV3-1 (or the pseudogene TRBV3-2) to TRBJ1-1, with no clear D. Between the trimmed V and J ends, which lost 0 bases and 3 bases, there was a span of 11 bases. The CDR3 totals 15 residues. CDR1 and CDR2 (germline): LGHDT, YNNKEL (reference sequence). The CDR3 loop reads CASSQESRADTEAFF. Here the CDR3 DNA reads TGTGCCAGCAGCCAAGAAAGTAGGGCCGACACTGAAGCTTTCTTT.

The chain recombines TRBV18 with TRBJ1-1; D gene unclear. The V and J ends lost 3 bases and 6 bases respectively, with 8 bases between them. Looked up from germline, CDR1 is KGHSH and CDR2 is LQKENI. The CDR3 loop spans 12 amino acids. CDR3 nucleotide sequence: TGTGCCAGCTCACCGGATTTCGCTGAAGCTTTCTTT. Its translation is CASSPDFAEAFF.

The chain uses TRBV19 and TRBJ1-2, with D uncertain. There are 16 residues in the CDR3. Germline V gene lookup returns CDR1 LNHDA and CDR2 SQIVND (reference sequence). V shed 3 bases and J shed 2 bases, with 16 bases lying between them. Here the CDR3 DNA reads TGTGCCAGTAGTATGCCTTACGGCAGAAGGAACTATGGCTACACCTTC. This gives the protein CASSMPYGRRNYGYTF.

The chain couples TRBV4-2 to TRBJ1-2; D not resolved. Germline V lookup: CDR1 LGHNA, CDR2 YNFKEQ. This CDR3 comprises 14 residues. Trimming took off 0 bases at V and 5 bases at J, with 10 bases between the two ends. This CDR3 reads CASSQDQLQYGYTF. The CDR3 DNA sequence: TGTGCCAGCAGCCAAGATCAGCTTCAGTATGGCTACACCTTC.

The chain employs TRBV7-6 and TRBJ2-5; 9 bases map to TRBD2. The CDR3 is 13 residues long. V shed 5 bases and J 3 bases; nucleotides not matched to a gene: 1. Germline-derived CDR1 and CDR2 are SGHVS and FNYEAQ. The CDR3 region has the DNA TGTGCCAGCAGCAAGCGGGGGGAAGAGACCCAGTACTTC. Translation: CASSKRGEETQYF.

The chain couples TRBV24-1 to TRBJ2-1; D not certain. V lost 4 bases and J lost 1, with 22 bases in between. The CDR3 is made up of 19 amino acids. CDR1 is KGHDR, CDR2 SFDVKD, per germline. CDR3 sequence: CATSDVFQSGDGSYNEQFF. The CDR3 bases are TGTGCCACCAGTGACGTCTTTCAATCTGGAGACGGTTCCTACAATGAGCAGTTCTTC.

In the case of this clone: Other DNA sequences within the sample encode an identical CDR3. The CDR3 region is CASSEGGRRSNQPQHF. CDR3 sequence (DNA): TGTGCCAGCAGTGAAGGAGGACGTCGTAGCAATCAGCCCCAGCATTTT. The V call is TRBV2, the J call TRBJ1-5; D is unclear. Germline V gene sequence: CDR1 SNHLY, CDR2 FYNNEI. V was clipped by 1 base and J by 0 bases, with 10 bases between them. The CDR3 extends over 16 amino acids.

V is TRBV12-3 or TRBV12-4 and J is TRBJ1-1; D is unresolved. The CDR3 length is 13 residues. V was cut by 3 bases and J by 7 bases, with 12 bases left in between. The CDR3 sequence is CASSFFGIGEAFF. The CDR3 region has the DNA TGTGCCAGCAGTTTCTTCGGTATCGGTGAAGCTTTCTTT.

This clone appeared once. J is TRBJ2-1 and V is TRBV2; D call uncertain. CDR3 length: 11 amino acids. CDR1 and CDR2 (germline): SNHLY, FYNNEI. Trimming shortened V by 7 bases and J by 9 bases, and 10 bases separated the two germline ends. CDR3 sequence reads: CASTPLREQFF. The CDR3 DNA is TGTGCCAGCACCCCCCTGCGTGAGCAGTTCTTC.

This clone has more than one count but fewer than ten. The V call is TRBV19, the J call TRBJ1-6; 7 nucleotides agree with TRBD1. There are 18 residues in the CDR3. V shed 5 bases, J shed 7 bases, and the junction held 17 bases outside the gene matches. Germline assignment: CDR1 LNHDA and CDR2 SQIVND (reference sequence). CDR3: CASSGGQRQRLRNSPLHF. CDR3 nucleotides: TGTGCCAGTAGTGGGGGACAGAGACAAAGACTTAGGAATTCACCCCTCCACTTT.

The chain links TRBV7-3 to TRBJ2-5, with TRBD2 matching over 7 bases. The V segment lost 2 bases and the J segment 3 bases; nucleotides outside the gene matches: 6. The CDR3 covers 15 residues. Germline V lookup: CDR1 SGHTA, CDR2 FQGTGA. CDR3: CASSLSGGREETQYF. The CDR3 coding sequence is TGTGCCAGCAGCTTATCGGGCGGGAGAGAAGAGACCCAGTACTTC.